The next 14 T cell receptor beta chains were all read from a single sample in a study of blood T cell repertoires in COVID-19. Using immunoSEQ multiplex PCR, the repertoire was profiled, and TCRdb retains in-frame clones only, with some absent. The sample lists about 51,000 clones, around four fifths occurring once. Source material: peripheral blood. Receptors originate from a human donor with acute or convalescent COVID-19. The donor label of this sample is uncertain.

This rearrangement joins TRBV5-8 to TRBJ2-1; TRBD1 is a possible D gene (5 bases). Germline loops: CDR1 SGHTS, CDR2 YDEGEE. This CDR3 has 12 amino acids. The V and J ends lost 4 bases and 8 bases respectively, with 10 bases between them. The CDR3 bases are TGTGCCAGCAGCCCCAGGGCGGATGAGCAGTTCTTC. It is translated as CASSPRADEQFF.

The table lists this clone with a few counts. This rearrangement joins TRBV7-9 to TRBJ1-4, with D unclear. The germline gives CDR1 SEHNR, CDR2 FQNEAQ (reference sequence). The CDR3 runs to 15 residues. V was shortened by 5 bases and J by 4 bases, with 14 bases between the two germline ends. For the CDR3, the DNA is TGTGCCAGCAGCCCAGAGGGTTCAGTTAATGAAAAACTGTTTTTT. Translated, it gives CASSPEGSVNEKLFF.

This clone has a handful of counts. This chain uses TRBV7-2 with TRBJ2-3, with 9 positions matching TRBD1. The V gene's germline CDR1 is SGHTA and CDR2 FQGNSA. CDR3 length: 15 residues. The V gene end was trimmed by 5 bases and the J gene end by 7 bases; junction bases not matched to a gene: 10. Written as DNA, the CDR3 is TGTGCCAGCAGCGACCGGGACAGGGTCATGAATACGCAGTATTTT. Translation gives CASSDRDRVMNTQYF.

V is TRBV24-1 and J is TRBJ1-2, with TRBD1 matching over 7 bases. This CDR3 has 15 residues. Germline CDR1 KGHDR, CDR2 SFDVKD. Germline trimming cut 2 bases from V and 4 bases from J; bases unmatched to any gene: 6. This CDR3 reads CATSDSRQGFYGYTF. The CDR3 DNA is TGTGCCACCAGTGATTCCCGACAGGGCTTCTATGGCTACACCTTC.

CDR3 DNA sequence: TGCAGCGTTGAAGTTCAAGCGGGAGAGGGCAATGAGCAGTTCTTC. Encoded protein: CSVEVQAGEGNEQFF. V is TRBV29-1 and J is TRBJ2-1, with TRBD2 matching over 8 bases. Germline trimming cut 1 base from V and 6 bases from J; bases unmatched to any gene: 8. This CDR3 has 15 residues. Germline values: CDR1 SQVTM, CDR2 ANQGSEA.

The genes are TRBV4-1 and TRBJ2-5; D possibly corresponds to TRBD2 (5 bases). Germline CDR1 MGHRA, CDR2 YSYEKL. Trimming pared 4 bases from V and 2 bases from J, leaving 11 bases between. This CDR3 is built from 14 residues. CDR3 nucleotide sequence: TGCGCCAGCAGCCGGATTTCGGGGCAAGAGACCCAGTACTTC. Protein: CASSRISGQETQYF.

This clone was seen just once. The rearrangement uses TRBV19 and TRBJ2-1, with 10 bases matching TRBD2. The CDR3 runs to 14 residues. J lost 15 bases, V lost 1 base, and 9 bases had no gene match. Per germline, CDR1 LNHDA and CDR2 SQIVND (reference sequence). CDR3 bases: TGTGCCAGTAGTATAGGGGGAGCGGGAGGGCCAGGGTTCTTC. This sequence encodes CASSIGGAGGPGFF.

The chain joins TRBV12-5 to TRBJ1-1, with unresolved D. Germline V CDR1 and CDR2: LGHNT, FRNRAP. This CDR3 has 13 residues. V dropped 8 bases and J dropped 1 base, with 11 bases sitting between them. CDR3 residues: CASCRDTNTEAFF. The DNA for the CDR3 is TGTGCTAGTTGCCGCGACACGAACACTGAAGCTTTCTTT.

The chain combines TRBV27 with TRBJ2-3, with 13 bases identical to TRBD2. This CDR3 contains 17 residues. Germline trimming cut 7 bases from V and 6 bases from J; bases unmatched to any gene: 13. Germline V gene sequence: CDR1 MNHEY, CDR2 SMNVEV (reference sequence). The CDR3 DNA is TGTGCCAGCAACCAGAGGTCGGGACTAGCGGGAATGGATACGCAGTATTTT. Protein: CASNQRSGLAGMDTQYF.

In its sample, this clone was seen a few times. The chain combines TRBV7-9 with TRBJ1-1; 8 bases are a match to TRBD1. CDR1 and CDR2 (germline): SEHNR, FQNEAQ (reference sequence). The CDR3 consists of 14 residues. The V segment lost 5 bases and the J segment 4 bases; nucleotides outside the gene matches: 6. The CDR3 region is CASSPDRVVTEAFF. DNA for the CDR3: TGTGCCAGCAGCCCGGACAGGGTCGTCACTGAAGCTTTCTTT.

CDR3 nucleotide sequence: TGTGCCATCAGTGAGTCGGAGGGACTAGCGGCGGGGACCCAGTACTTC. Translation: CAISESEGLAAGTQYF. The V gene is TRBV10-3, the J gene TRBJ2-5; the match to TRBD2 covers 11 bases. Germline values: CDR1 ENHRY, CDR2 SYGVKD. This CDR3 has 16 amino acids. With 0 bases clipped from V and 7 bases from J, the junction kept 7 bases outside the gene matches.

This chain uses TRBV9 with TRBJ1-3; TRBD1 might be the D (5 bases). The CDR3 has 14 residues. Germline lookup yields CDR1 SGDLS and CDR2 YYNGEE. Between the trimmed V and J ends, which lost 3 bases and 3 bases, there was a span of 10 bases. DNA for the CDR3: TGTGCCAGCAGCGGGGGGGTAGATGGAAACACCATATATTTT. It is translated as CASSGGVDGNTIYF.

The V and J genes are TRBV7-8 and TRBJ2-1; 7 bases are a match to TRBD2. The CDR3 spans 12 residues. J was trimmed by 9 bases and V by 5 bases; bases with no gene match: 4. CDR1 SGHVS and CDR2 FQNEAQ come from the germline V gene. The CDR3: CASSLASGEQFF. DNA for the CDR3: TGTGCCAGCAGCCTGGCTAGCGGTGAGCAGTTCTTC.

The chain joins TRBV5-4 to TRBJ1-3, with TRBD1 as a possible D gene (6 bases). Trimming removed 5 bases at V and 2 bases at J, with 11 bases between. The CDR3 has 14 amino acids. The V gene's germline CDR1 is SGHNT and CDR2 YYREEE (reference sequence). Written as DNA, the CDR3 is TGTGCCAGCAGTCGTACAGGGACTGGAAACACCATATATTTT. Translation gives CASSRTGTGNTIYF.